This T cell receptor (beta chain) was retrieved from a study of OX40 agonist ivuxolimab in advanced cancers. Clones were read by immunoSEQ multiplex PCR, and TCRdb kept only the in-frame ones, dropping some. The sample yields roughly 80,000 clones, approximately 89% seen once. The sample here was CD4+ or CD8+ T cells sorted from blood, taken in a trial of the OX40 agonist ivuxolimab. This clonotype was obtained from an adult with an advanced solid tumor such as melanoma, head and neck, liver or kidney cancer.

The CDR3 spells CASSRLTDRGYEQYF. In DNA form, the CDR3 reads TGTGCCAGCAGTCGCCTAACGGACAGGGGCTACGAGCAGTACTTC. The chain recombines TRBV7-9 with TRBJ2-7; TRBD1 matches 9 bases. The V segment lost 6 bases and the J segment 3 bases; nucleotides outside the gene matches: 9. The germline gives CDR1 SEHNR, CDR2 FQNEAQ (reference sequence). The CDR3 covers 15 residues.